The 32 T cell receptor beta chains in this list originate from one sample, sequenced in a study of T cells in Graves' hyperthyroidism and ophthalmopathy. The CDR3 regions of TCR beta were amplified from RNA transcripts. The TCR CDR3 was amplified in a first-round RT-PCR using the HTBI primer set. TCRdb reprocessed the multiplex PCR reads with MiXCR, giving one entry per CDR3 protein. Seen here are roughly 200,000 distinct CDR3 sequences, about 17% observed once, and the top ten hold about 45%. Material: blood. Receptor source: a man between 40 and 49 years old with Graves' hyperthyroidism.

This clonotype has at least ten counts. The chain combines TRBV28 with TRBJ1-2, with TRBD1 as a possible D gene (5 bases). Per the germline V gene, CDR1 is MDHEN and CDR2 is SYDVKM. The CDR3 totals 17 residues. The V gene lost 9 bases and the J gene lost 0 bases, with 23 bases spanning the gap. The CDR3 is CASRSLSGEQANYGYTF. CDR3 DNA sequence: TGTGCCAGTAGAAGTCTGAGCGGGGAACAGGCTAACTATGGCTACACCTTC.

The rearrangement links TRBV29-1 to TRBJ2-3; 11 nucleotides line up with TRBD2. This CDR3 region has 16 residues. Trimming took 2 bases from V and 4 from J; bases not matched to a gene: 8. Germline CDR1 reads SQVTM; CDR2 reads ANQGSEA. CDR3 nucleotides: TGCAGCGTTGAAAGGCTAGCGGGGGGCCTCGCAGATACGCAGTATTTT. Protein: CSVERLAGGLADTQYF.

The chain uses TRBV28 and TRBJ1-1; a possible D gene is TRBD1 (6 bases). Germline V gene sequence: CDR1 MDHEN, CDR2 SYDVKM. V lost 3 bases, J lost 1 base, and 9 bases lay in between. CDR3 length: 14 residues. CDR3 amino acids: CASSFGTPNTEAFF. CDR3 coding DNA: TGTGCCAGCAGTTTTGGGACACCGAACACTGAAGCTTTCTTT.

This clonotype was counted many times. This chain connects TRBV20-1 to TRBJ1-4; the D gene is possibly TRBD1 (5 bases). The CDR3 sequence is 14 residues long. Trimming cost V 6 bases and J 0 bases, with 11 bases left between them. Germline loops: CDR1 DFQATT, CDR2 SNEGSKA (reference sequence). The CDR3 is CSAEDSATNEKLFF. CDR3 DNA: TGCAGTGCCGAAGACAGTGCAACTAATGAAAAACTGTTTTTT.

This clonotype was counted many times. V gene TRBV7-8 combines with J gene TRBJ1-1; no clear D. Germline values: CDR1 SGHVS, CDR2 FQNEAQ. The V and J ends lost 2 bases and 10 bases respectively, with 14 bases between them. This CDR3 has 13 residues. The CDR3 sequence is CASSLTIGVGAFF. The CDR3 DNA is TGTGCCAGCAGCTTAACGATCGGGGTCGGAGCTTTCTTT.

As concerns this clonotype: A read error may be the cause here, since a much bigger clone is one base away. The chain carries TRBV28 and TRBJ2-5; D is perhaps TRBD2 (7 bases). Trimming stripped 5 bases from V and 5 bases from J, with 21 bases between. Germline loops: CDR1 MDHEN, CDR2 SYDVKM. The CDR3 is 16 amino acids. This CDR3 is CASSLLSGGPRETQYF. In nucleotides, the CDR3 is TGTGCCAGCAGTCTACTATCGGGGGGCCCTCGCGAGACCCAGTACTTC.

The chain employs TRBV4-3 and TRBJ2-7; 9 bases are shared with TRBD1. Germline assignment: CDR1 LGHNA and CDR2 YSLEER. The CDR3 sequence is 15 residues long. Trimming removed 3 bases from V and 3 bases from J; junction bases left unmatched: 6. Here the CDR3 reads CASSQGTGTFYEQYF. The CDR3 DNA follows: TGCGCCAGCAGCCAGGGGACAGGGACCTTCTACGAGCAGTACTTC.

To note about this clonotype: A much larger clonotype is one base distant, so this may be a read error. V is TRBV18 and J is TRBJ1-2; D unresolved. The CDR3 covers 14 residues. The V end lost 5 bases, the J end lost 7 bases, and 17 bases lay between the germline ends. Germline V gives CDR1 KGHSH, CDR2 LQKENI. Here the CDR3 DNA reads TGTGCCAGCTCAACGGGGAGTGACATGGCTGGCTACACCTTC. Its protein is CASSTGSDMAGYTF.

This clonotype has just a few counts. CDR3 in amino acids: CAWSPTGTSPLHF. CDR3 DNA sequence: TGTGCCTGGAGCCCGACAGGGACTTCACCCCTCCACTTT. This chain joins TRBV30 and TRBJ1-6, with 7 bases aligning to TRBD1. This CDR3 region has 13 residues. The V gene's germline CDR1 is GTSNPN and CDR2 SVGIG (reference sequence). Trimming cost V 3 bases and J 9 bases; bases outside gene matches: 5.

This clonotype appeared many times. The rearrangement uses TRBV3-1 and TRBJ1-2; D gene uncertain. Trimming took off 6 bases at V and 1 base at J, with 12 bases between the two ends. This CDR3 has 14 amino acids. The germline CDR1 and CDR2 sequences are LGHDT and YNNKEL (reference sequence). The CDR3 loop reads CASSDRTGNYGYTF. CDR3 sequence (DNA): TGTGCCAGCAGTGATCGGACGGGTAACTATGGCTACACCTTC.

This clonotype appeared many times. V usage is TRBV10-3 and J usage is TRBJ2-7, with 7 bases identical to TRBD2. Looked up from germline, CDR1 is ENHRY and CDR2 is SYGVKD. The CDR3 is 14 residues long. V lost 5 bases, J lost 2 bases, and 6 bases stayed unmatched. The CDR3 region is CAISSSSGTYEQYF. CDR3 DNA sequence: TGTGCCATCAGTTCTTCTAGCGGAACCTACGAGCAGTACTTC.

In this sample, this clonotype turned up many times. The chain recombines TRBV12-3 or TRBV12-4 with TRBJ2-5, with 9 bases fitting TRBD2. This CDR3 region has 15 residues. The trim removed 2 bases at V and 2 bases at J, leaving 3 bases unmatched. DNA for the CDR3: TGTGCCAGCAGTTTACCAGCGGGGGGACAAGAGACCCAGTACTTC. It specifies CASSLPAGGQETQYF.

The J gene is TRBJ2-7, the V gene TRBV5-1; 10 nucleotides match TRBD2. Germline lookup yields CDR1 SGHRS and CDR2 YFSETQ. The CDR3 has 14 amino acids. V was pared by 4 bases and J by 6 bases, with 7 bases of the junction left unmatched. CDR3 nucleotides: TGCGCCAGCAGCGCCACTAGCGGGATCTTCGAGCAGTACTTC. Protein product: CASSATSGIFEQYF.

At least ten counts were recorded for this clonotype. DNA of the CDR3: TGTGCCGTGGGGTCCTTAAACATTCAGTACTTC. Translating it yields CAVGSLNIQYF. The V call is TRBV7-2, the J call TRBJ2-4; no reliable D call. Trimming removed 11 bases from V and 6 bases from J, with 11 bases in between. CDR1 SGHTA and CDR2 FQGNSA come from the germline V gene. The CDR3 runs 11 residues.

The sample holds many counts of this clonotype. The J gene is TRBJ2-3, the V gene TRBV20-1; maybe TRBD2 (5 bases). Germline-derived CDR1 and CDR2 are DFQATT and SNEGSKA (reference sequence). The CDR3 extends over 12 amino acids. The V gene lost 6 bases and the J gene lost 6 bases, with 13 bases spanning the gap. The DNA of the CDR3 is TGCAGTGCGACCCGGACTGTTGATACGCAGTATTTT. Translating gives CSATRTVDTQYF.

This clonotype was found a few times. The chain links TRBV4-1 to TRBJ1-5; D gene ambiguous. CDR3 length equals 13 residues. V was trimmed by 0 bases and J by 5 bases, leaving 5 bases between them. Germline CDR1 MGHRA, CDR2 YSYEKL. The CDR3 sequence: CASSQEPDQPQHF. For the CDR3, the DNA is TGCGCCAGCAGCCAAGAGCCAGATCAGCCCCAGCATTTT.

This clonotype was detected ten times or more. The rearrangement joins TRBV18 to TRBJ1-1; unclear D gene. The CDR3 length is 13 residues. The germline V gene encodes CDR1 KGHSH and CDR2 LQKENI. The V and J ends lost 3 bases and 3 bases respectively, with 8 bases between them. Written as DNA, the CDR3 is TGTGCCAGCTCACCGATTCGGGACACTGAAGCTTTCTTT. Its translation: CASSPIRDTEAFF. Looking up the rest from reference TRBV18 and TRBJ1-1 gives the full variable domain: NAGVMQNPRHLVRRRGQEARLRCSPMKGHSHVYWYRQLPEEGLKFMVYLQKENIIDESGMPKERFSAEFPKEGPSILRIQQVVRGDSAAYFCASSPIRDTEAFFGQGTRLTVV.

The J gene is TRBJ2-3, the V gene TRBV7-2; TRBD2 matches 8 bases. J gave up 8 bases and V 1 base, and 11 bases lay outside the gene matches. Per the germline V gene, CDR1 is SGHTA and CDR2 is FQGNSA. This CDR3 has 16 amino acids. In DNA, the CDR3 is TGTGCCAGCAGCTTAGTTTTGGGCGGGGGGTCCCCTACGCAGTATTTT. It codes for CASSLVLGGGSPTQYF.

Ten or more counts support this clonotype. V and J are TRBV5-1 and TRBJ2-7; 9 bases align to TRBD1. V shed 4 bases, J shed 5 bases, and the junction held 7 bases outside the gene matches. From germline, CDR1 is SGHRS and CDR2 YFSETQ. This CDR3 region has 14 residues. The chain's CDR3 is CASSIGTGSHEQYF. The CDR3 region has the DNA TGCGCCAGCAGCATCGGGACAGGGTCCCACGAGCAGTACTTC. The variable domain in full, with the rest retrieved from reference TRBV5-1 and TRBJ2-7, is KAGVTQTPRYLIKTRGQQVTLSCSPISGHRSVSWYQQTPGQGLQFLFEYFSETQRNKGNFPGRFSGRQFSNSRSEMNVSTLELGDSALYLCASSIGTGSHEQYFGPGTRLTVT.

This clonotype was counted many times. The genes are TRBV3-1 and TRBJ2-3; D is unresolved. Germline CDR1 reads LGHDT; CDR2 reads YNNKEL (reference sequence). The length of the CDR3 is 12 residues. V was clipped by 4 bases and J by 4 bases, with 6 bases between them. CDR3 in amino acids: CASSPSSDTQYF. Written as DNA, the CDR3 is TGTGCCAGCAGCCCCAGCTCAGATACGCAGTATTTT.

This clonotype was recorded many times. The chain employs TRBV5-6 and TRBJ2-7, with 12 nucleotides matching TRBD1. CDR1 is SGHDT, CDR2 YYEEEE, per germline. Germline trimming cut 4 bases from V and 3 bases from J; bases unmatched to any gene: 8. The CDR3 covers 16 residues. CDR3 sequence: CASSRDRGLGDYEQYF. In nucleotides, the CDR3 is TGTGCCAGCAGCCGGGACAGGGGGCTGGGGGACTACGAGCAGTACTTC.

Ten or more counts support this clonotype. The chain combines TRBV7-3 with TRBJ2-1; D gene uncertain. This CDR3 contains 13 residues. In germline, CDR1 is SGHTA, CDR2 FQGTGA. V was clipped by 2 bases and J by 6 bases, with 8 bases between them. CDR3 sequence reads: CASSLSFRNEQFF. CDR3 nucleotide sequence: TGTGCCAGCAGCTTATCCTTCCGCAATGAGCAGTTCTTC.

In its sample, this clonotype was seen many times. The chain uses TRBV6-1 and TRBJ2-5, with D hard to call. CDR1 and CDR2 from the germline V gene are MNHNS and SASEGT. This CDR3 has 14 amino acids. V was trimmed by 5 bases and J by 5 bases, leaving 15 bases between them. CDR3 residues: CASSPRWLEETQYF. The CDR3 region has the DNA TGTGCCAGCAGTCCCCGTTGGTTGGAGGAGACCCAGTACTTC.

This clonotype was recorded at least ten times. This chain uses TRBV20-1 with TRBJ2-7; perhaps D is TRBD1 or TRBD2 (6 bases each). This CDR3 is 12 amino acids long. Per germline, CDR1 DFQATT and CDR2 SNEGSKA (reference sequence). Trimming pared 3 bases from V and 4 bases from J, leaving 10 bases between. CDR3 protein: CSASGGSYEQYF. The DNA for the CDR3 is TGCAGTGCTAGCGGGGGCTCTTACGAGCAGTACTTC.

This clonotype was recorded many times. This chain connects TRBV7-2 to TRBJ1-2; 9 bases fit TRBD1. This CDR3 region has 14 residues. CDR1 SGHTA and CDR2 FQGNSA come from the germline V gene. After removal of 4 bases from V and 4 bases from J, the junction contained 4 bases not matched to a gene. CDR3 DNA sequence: TGTGCCAGCAGCTCGGGACAGGGTGGCTATGGCTACACCTTC. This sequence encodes CASSSGQGGYGYTF.

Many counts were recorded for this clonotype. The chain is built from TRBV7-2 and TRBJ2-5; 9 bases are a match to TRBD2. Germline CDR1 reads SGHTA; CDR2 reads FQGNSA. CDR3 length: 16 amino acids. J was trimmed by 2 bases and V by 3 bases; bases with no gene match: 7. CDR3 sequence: CASSFLAGGGQETQYF. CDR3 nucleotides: TGTGCCAGCAGCTTCTTGGCGGGGGGGGGGCAAGAGACCCAGTACTTC. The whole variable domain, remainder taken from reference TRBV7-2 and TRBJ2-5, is GAGVSQSPSNKVTEKGKDVELRCDPISGHTALYWYRQSLGQGLEFLIYFQGNSAPDKSGLPSDRFSAERTGGSVSTLTIQRTQQEDSAVYLCASSFLAGGGQETQYFGPGTRLLVL.

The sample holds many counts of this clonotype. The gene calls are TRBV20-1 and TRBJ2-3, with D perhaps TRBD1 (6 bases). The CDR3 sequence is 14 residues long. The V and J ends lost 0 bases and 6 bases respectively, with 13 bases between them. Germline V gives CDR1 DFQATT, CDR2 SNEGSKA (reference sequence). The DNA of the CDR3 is TGCAGTGCTAGAGAGGGGGCCTTCGCGGATACGCAGTATTTT. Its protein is CSAREGAFADTQYF.

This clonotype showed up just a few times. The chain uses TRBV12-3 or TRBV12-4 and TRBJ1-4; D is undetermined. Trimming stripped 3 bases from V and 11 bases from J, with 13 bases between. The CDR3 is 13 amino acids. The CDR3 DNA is TGTGCCAGCAGTTTGCCAGGAGAGGCGAAACTGTTTTTT. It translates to CASSLPGEAKLFF.

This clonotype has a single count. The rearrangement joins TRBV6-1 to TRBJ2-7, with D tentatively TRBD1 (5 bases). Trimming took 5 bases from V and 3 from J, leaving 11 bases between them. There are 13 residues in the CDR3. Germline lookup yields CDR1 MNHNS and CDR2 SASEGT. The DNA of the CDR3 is TGTGCCAGCAGTCCACAGGCCCGCTACGAGCAGTACTTC. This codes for CASSPQARYEQYF.

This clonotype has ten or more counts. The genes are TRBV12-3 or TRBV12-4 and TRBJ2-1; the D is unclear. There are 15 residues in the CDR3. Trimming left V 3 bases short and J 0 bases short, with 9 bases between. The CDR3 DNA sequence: TGTGCCAGCAGTTTTGTACAGCACTCCTACAATGAGCAGTTCTTC. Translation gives CASSFVQHSYNEQFF.

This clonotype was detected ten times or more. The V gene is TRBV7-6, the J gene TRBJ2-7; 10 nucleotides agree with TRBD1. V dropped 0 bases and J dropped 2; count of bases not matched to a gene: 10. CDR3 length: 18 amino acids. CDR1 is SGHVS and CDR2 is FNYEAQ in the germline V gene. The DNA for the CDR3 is TGTGCCAGCAGCTTAGCGGCTCGGGACAGGGGAAGACCCTACGAGCAGTACTTC. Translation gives CASSLAARDRGRPYEQYF.

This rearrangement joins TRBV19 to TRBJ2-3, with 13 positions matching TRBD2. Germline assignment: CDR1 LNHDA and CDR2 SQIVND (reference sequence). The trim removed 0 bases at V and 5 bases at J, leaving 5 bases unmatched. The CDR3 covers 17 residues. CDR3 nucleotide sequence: TGTGCCAGTAGTATAGATGGGACTAGCGGGGCTCTAGATACGCAGTATTTT. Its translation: CASSIDGTSGALDTQYF.